Following are 27 T cell receptor beta chains from one sample sequenced in a study of T cells in Graves' hyperthyroidism and ophthalmopathy. RNA transcripts served as the template for amplifying TCR beta CDR3 regions. TCR CDR3 underwent first-round RT-PCR with the HTBI primer set. TCRdb re-analysed the multiplex PCR reads in MiXCR, keeping a single row per CDR3 protein. The table includes roughly 290,000 distinct CDR3 sequences, 17% detected once. Sequenced: blood. These receptor sequences come from a woman aged 60 to 75 with Graves' ophthalmopathy.

The chain carries TRBV9 and TRBJ1-2; D gene ambiguous. With 0 bases removed from V and 4 bases from J, the gap between germline ends came to 13 bases. The CDR3 spans 15 residues. The germline gives CDR1 SGDLS, CDR2 YYNGEE. CDR3 nucleotide sequence: TGTGCCAGCAGCGTAGCTGGTGGGAACAGCTATGGCTACACCTTC. This codes for CASSVAGGNSYGYTF.

This clonotype showed up many times. The chain has TRBV7-2 and TRBJ1-1; D might be TRBD1 (6 bases). Germline lookup yields CDR1 SGHTA and CDR2 FQGNSA. The germline V and J ends were trimmed by 6 bases and 5 bases, with 13 bases remaining between them. This CDR3 spans 13 amino acids. CDR3 sequence (DNA): TGTGCCAGCAGTCAGCAAGGACAGACTGAAGCTTTCTTT. Protein sequence: CASSQQGQTEAFF. The full variable domain, its missing parts supplied by reference TRBV7-2 and TRBJ1-1, is GAGVSQSPSNKVTEKGKDVELRCDPISGHTALYWYRQSLGQGLEFLIYFQGNSAPDKSGLPSDRFSAERTGGSVSTLTIQRTQQEDSAVYLCASSQQGQTEAFFGQGTRLTVV.

This clonotype was picked up a small number of times. The chain has TRBV12-3 or TRBV12-4 and TRBJ2-1; 9 nucleotides agree with TRBD2. The CDR3 sequence is 17 residues long. Trimming cost V 5 bases and J 9 bases; bases outside gene matches: 17. CDR3 nucleotides: TGTGCCAGCAGTCGTTGGTCTTGGGCGGGGGGGCACAGTGAGCAGTTCTTC. Translating it yields CASSRWSWAGGHSEQFF.

The CDR3 nucleotides read TGCGCCAGCGGGGCTCCCGGGGGCGAGCAGTACTTC. It codes for CASGAPGGEQYF. The J gene is TRBJ2-7, the V gene TRBV5-1; maybe TRBD2 (6 bases). The V gene's germline CDR1 is SGHRS and CDR2 YFSETQ. Trimming left V 7 bases short and J 6 bases short, with 14 bases between. The CDR3 loop spans 12 amino acids.

Written as DNA, the CDR3 is TGTGCCAGCAGCGTAGATCCAGGGGAGGTCACTGAAGCTTTCTTT. Amino acids: CASSVDPGEVTEAFF. The chain is built from TRBV9 and TRBJ1-1; tentatively, D is TRBD1 (6 bases). The CDR3 has 15 amino acids. V lost 0 bases, J lost 4 bases, and 13 bases lay in between. Looked up from germline, CDR1 is SGDLS and CDR2 is YYNGEE.

This clonotype was detected only once. A read error may be the cause here, since a much bigger clone is one base away. The chain employs TRBV2 and TRBJ2-1, with 8 bases matching TRBD1. The V gene's germline CDR1 is SNHLY and CDR2 FYNNEI. Trimming cost V 6 bases and J 10 bases; bases outside gene matches: 8. This CDR3 comprises 13 residues. The CDR3: CASRPPTGVEQFF. The CDR3 region has the DNA TGTGCCAGCAGGCCTCCGACAGGGGTCGAGCAGTTCTTC.

This clonotype has ten or more counts. The chain combines TRBV5-1 with TRBJ2-1; D possibly matches TRBD1 or TRBD2 (5 bases each). CDR3 length: 14 residues. V lost 4 bases and J lost 6, with 14 bases in between. CDR1 is SGHRS, CDR2 YFSETQ, per germline. CDR3 coding DNA: TGCGCCAGCAGCCAGGCTGGGACCGGCAATGAGCAGTTCTTC. Amino acid sequence: CASSQAGTGNEQFF.

CDR3 amino acids: CASSAGQGLSPLHF. The CDR3 DNA sequence: TGTGCCAGCAGCGCCGGACAGGGCCTTTCACCCCTCCACTTT. V and J are TRBV6-2 or TRBV6-3 and TRBJ1-6, with TRBD1 identical over 8 bases. Germline values: CDR1 MNHEY, CDR2 SVGEGT. V shed 6 bases, J shed 9 bases, and the junction held 7 bases outside the gene matches. The CDR3 extends over 14 amino acids.

The chain couples TRBV5-6 to TRBJ1-1; D is perhaps TRBD1 (5 bases). CDR1 is SGHDT, CDR2 YYEEEE, per germline. Trimming took off 4 bases at V and 10 bases at J, with 11 bases between the two ends. The CDR3 consists of 11 residues. CDR3 loop: CASSLHGGAFF. CDR3 sequence (DNA): TGTGCCAGCAGCCTTCACGGGGGAGCTTTCTTT. The full variable domain, completed using reference TRBV5-6 and TRBJ1-1, is DAGVTQSPTHLIKTRGQQVTLRCSPKSGHDTVSWYQQALGQGPQFIFQYYEEEERQRGNFPDRFSGHQFPNYSSELNVNALLLGDSALYLCASSLHGGAFFGQGTRLTVV.

At least ten counts were recorded for this clonotype. CDR3 in amino acids: CASRKTGVVGTGELFF. The CDR3 nucleotides are TGTGCCAGCAGAAAAACAGGGGTGGTAGGCACCGGGGAGCTGTTTTTT. V usage is TRBV12-3 or TRBV12-4 and J usage is TRBJ2-2; TRBD1 agrees at 7 bases. The trim removed 6 bases at V and 4 bases at J, leaving 11 bases unmatched. This CDR3 region has 16 residues.

This sequence joins TRBV20-1 and TRBJ2-7, with TRBD1 identical over 7 bases. The ends lost 3 bases at V and 1 base at J; junction bases unmatched: 9. CDR3 length: 15 amino acids. The germline V gene has CDR1 DFQATT and CDR2 SNEGSKA (reference sequence). The CDR3 nucleotides read TGCAGTGCTAGTCATATCAACAGGGGATCCTACGAGCAGTACTTC. It translates to CSASHINRGSYEQYF.

This clonotype was recorded a few times. The chain links TRBV7-9 to TRBJ2-3; TRBD2 aligns across 11 bases. Trimming removed 5 bases from V and 2 bases from J; junction bases left unmatched: 6. This CDR3 region has 16 residues. Per germline, CDR1 SEHNR and CDR2 FQNEAQ (reference sequence). CDR3 in DNA: TGTGCCAGCAGCGCTCTAGCGGGGGGAGACACAGATACGCAGTATTTT. It is translated as CASSALAGGDTDTQYF.

This clonotype has a count of ten or more. V gene TRBV2 combines with J gene TRBJ1-2; TRBD1 aligns across 9 bases. CDR1 and CDR2 from the germline V gene are SNHLY and FYNNEI. V shed 7 bases and J 13 bases; nucleotides not matched to a gene: 13. The CDR3 loop spans 13 amino acids. The chain's CDR3 is CASTPGQGIPGTF. In DNA form, the CDR3 reads TGTGCCAGCACCCCGGGACAGGGTATTCCGGGCACCTTC.

The CDR3 DNA follows: TGTGCCAGCAGTTTCCCTAAACAGGGTGGCAATCAGCCCCAGCATTTT. Translating it yields CASSFPKQGGNQPQHF. The rearrangement joins TRBV28 to TRBJ1-5; D might be TRBD1 (6 bases). Germline V CDR1 and CDR2: MDHEN, SYDVKM. The CDR3 loop spans 16 amino acids. Trimming shortened V by 3 bases and J by 2 bases, and 14 bases separated the two germline ends.

In this sample, this clonotype turned up a few times. The J gene is TRBJ1-2, the V gene TRBV7-2; 7 bases fit TRBD1. Germline lookup yields CDR1 SGHTA and CDR2 FQGNSA. The V gene end was trimmed by 5 bases and the J gene end by 7 bases; junction bases not matched to a gene: 10. The CDR3 runs 14 residues. The CDR3 loop reads CASSQPTGWVGYTF. CDR3 nucleotides: TGTGCCAGCAGCCAACCGACAGGGTGGGTTGGCTACACCTTC.

This clonotype was observed a handful of times. The gene calls are TRBV5-6 and TRBJ1-1, with D possibly matching TRBD1 (5 bases). The germline V and J ends were trimmed by 3 bases and 0 bases, with 15 bases remaining between them. Germline V gene data show CDR1 as SGHDT and CDR2 as YYEEEE. There are 16 residues in the CDR3. The CDR3 DNA sequence: TGTGCCAGCAGCTGGGGGGGTGTAGGGCTGAACACTGAAGCTTTCTTT. Its protein product is CASSWGGVGLNTEAFF.

This chain joins TRBV12-3 or TRBV12-4 and TRBJ2-2, with a possible D match to TRBD2 (6 bases). CDR3 size: 14 residues. Trimming cost V 5 bases and J 6 bases, with 13 bases left between them. CDR3 in amino acids: CASSPGTRSGELFF. The DNA for the CDR3 is TGTGCCAGCAGTCCCGGGACTCGATCCGGGGAGCTGTTTTTT.

CDR3 DNA: TGCGCCAGCAGCCCAACCCAGGGGGCGGGTGGCTACACCTTC. Amino acids: CASSPTQGAGGYTF. The chain recombines TRBV5-1 with TRBJ1-2; 8 nucleotides match TRBD1. CDR3 length: 14 amino acids. V lost 4 bases, J lost 7 bases, and 9 bases stayed unmatched. CDR1 and CDR2 from the germline V gene are SGHRS and YFSETQ.

The chain couples TRBV5-4 to TRBJ2-1; 8 bases line up with TRBD2. Trimming cost V 4 bases and J 5 bases; bases outside gene matches: 11. Germline V gene data show CDR1 as SGHNT and CDR2 as YYREEE (reference sequence). The CDR3 has 16 residues. The CDR3 loop is CASSPVWRGENNEQFF. CDR3 nucleotides: TGTGCCAGCAGCCCCGTCTGGCGGGGGGAAAACAATGAGCAGTTCTTC.

In regard to this clonotype: A much larger clone differs by one base, so this may be a read error. This rearrangement joins TRBV7-4 to TRBJ2-7; 7 bases line up with TRBD2. The germline gives CDR1 SGHVT, CDR2 SQSDAQ. The CDR3 spans 14 residues. The CDR3 sequence: CPSSSSGLECEQYF. The CDR3 DNA is TGTCCCAGCAGCTCAAGCGGACTAGAATGCGAGCAGTACTTC.

In this sample, this clonotype turned up many times. The chain is built from TRBV12-3 or TRBV12-4 and TRBJ2-2, with TRBD1 matching 9 bases. This CDR3 comprises 13 residues. V was clipped by 6 bases and J by 6 bases; unmatched bases: 2. The CDR3 reads CASRTGGPGELFF. CDR3 sequence (DNA): TGTGCCAGCAGGACAGGGGGGCCCGGGGAGCTGTTTTTT.

This clonotype turned up a few times. The rearrangement joins TRBV20-1 to TRBJ2-2; 8 bases agree with TRBD1. Germline V gene sequence: CDR1 DFQATT, CDR2 SNEGSKA (reference sequence). Trimming at V came to 2 bases and at J to 7 bases, leaving 24 bases not matched to a gene. The CDR3 consists of 20 residues. The CDR3 here is CSARPSATTIQGARVGELFF. The CDR3 DNA follows: TGCAGTGCTAGACCATCGGCTACCACAATCCAGGGGGCGAGGGTCGGGGAGCTGTTTTTT.

The sample holds many counts of this clonotype. The rearrangement links TRBV12-3 or TRBV12-4 to TRBJ1-5; TRBD1 agrees at 8 bases. The CDR3 is 13 amino acids. The J segment lost 7 bases and the V segment lost 6 bases, leaving 5 bases of the junction unmatched. Here the CDR3 DNA reads TGTGCCAGCAGCCGACAGGGGAACCAGCCCCAGCATTTT. This encodes CASSRQGNQPQHF.

This clonotype came up many times. This chain connects TRBV6-2 or TRBV6-3 to TRBJ2-7; TRBD1 agrees at 10 bases. The CDR3 runs 16 residues. Germline CDR1 MNHEY, CDR2 SVGEGT. V lost 8 bases and J lost 3; bases outside the gene matches: 13. The CDR3 loop is CASFSTRGQGGYEQYF. The CDR3 nucleotides are TGTGCCAGCTTTAGTACGAGAGGACAGGGGGGCTACGAGCAGTACTTC.

This clonotype was counted many times. The rearrangement joins TRBV5-1 to TRBJ2-5, with a tentative D call TRBD2 (5 bases). The CDR3 contains 14 residues. The germline V and J ends were trimmed by 2 bases and 2 bases, with 10 bases remaining between them. Per germline, CDR1 SGHRS and CDR2 YFSETQ. The CDR3 sequence: CASSLLTGQETQYF. Written as DNA, the CDR3 is TGCGCCAGCAGCTTATTGACGGGACAAGAGACCCAGTACTTC.

V is TRBV6-4 and J is TRBJ2-7, with 13 bases lining up with TRBD2. Germline trimming cut 10 bases from V and 6 bases from J; bases unmatched to any gene: 9. The germline gives CDR1 MRHNA, CDR2 SNTAGT. The CDR3 covers 14 residues. The CDR3 reads CATRRTSGSVEQYF. As DNA, the CDR3 is TGTGCCACCCGGAGGACTAGCGGGAGTGTCGAGCAGTACTTC.

This clonotype was observed many times. The chain carries TRBV7-8 and TRBJ2-5; D might be TRBD1 (6 bases). This CDR3 is built from 13 residues. In germline, CDR1 is SGHVS, CDR2 FQNEAQ. Deletions cut 5 bases from V and 4 bases from J, with 11 bases between. CDR3 loop: CASSPGALETQYF. As DNA, the CDR3 is TGTGCCAGCAGCCCAGGGGCGTTAGAGACCCAGTACTTC.